Below, one TCR beta chain is given with its context. The data stem from a study of patients and donors after allogeneic stem cell transplantation. TCRdb reprocessed the RT-PCR reads with MiXCR, giving one entry per CDR3 protein. Altogether about 24,000 distinct CDR3 sequences are present, around 29% being singletons, with the ten largest covering approximately 48%. The sequencing sample was made of blood, either unsorted or a sorted T cell fraction (not recorded which). The receptor was derived from a human donor who was either an allogeneic HSCT recipient or a stem cell or donor lymphocyte infusion donor (not recorded which). It is not recorded whose cells these are; they may come from a transplant donor.

This CDR3 reads CSARDRAPKLFF. CDR3 bases: TGCAGTGCTAGAGACCGAGCCCCAAAACTGTTTTTT. The chain combines TRBV20-1 with TRBJ1-4; D unclear. CDR1 is DFQATT and CDR2 is SNEGSKA in the germline V gene (reference sequence). The V end lost 0 bases, the J end lost 10 bases, and 9 bases lay between the germline ends. This CDR3 has 12 amino acids.